These T cell receptor beta chains were read from a single sample in a study of blood T cell repertoires in COVID-19. Produced via immunoSEQ multiplex PCR; TCRdb's table is partial and in-frame only. Of about 480,000 clones listed, around 87% were seen once; the top ten hold 1.5% to 2%. Sequenced: PBMCs or T cells enriched from blood (not recorded which). The receptors derive from a woman aged 40-49 years who had recovered from COVID-19. CDR3s leave out the opening cysteine and the closing phenylalanine or tryptophan. The order of the fields is clone size, D gene, V gene, CDR3 protein. A D gene is named only where the DNA matches it firmly. The size of a clone is reported for some rows only, either as once, few or many, or as a class for expanded clones.

. . TRBV7-9 ASRQVNTEAF
. TRBD2 TRBV5-6 ASSGLIGRGEF
. . TRBV27 ASSLGVGNTEAF
. . TRBV6-5 ASSYTRERTEAF
. TRBD1 TRBV11-2 ASSSGGPYGYT
once . TRBV11-2 ASSLDPRTSHENSPLH
. TRBD1 TRBV24-1 ATSDSGQGGGQETQY
. TRBD2 TRBV10-3 AISGGGTGELF
once TRBD1 TRBV2 ASSLETGAKNSPLH
. . TRBV6-1 ASSEDYQGSGGYT
once TRBD2 TRBV4-3 ASSPLAGGYIGELF
once . TRBV4-3 ASSQDLTEKTQY
. . TRBV14 ASSLLGGRGTEAF
. . TRBV4-3 ASSQEIAYEQF
. . TRBV19 ASSMDPRTVPNTEAF
few TRBD1 TRBV7-9 ASSSSGTVSMNTEAF
once . TRBV13 ASSSERGLNSPLH
few . TRBV10-2 ASSESSREQPQH
. . TRBV30 AWSVTTATGELF
. . TRBV5-4 ASSFFGIARTDTQY